This is a list of T cell receptor beta chains from one sample in a study of T cell repertoires in cytomegalovirus infection. Each CDR3 protein is one row after TCRdb ran MiXCR on the reads. Here the sample spans under 800,000 distinct CDR3 sequences, 24% being singletons. Source material: CD8+ T cells from PBMCs. These receptors were collected from a human donor in good health (CMV status not recorded). Some clones in this sample may be carry-over from other donors' samples. Both conserved end residues are part of each CDR3. Fields, in order: CDR3 length, D gene, J gene, clone size, V gene, CDR3 DNA, CDR3 protein. A D gene is named only where the DNA matches it firmly. Size is omitted from some rows. Given values are once, few, many or a class for expanded clones.

CDR3 length: 14; D gene: -; J gene: TRBJ1-4; clone size: -; V gene: TRBV7-6; CDR3 DNA: TGTGCCAGCAGCTTGAGCAGGGCGGGGGAAAAACTGTTTTTT; CDR3 protein: CASSLSRAGEKLFF
CDR3 length: 14; D gene: -; J gene: TRBJ1-2; clone size: few; V gene: TRBV28; CDR3 DNA: TGTGCCAGCAGTTACCCCGGGGGAGGTAATGGCTACACCTTC; CDR3 protein: CASSYPGGGNGYTF
CDR3 length: 15; D gene: TRBD2; J gene: TRBJ2-5; clone size: -; V gene: TRBV24-1; CDR3 DNA: TGTGCCACCAGTCAAGCTAGCGGTTCACAAGAGACCCAGTACTTC; CDR3 protein: CATSQASGSQETQYF
CDR3 length: 14; D gene: TRBD1; J gene: TRBJ2-7; clone size: -; V gene: TRBV12-3/TRBV12-4; CDR3 DNA: TGTGCCAGCAGTTTAATTGGACAGGGGTTCGAGCAGTACTTC; CDR3 protein: CASSLIGQGFEQYF
CDR3 length: 17; D gene: -; J gene: TRBJ2-1; clone size: -; V gene: TRBV28; CDR3 DNA: TGTGCCAGCAGTTCCCCTCCGGCAGTTCCCAACCACAATGAGCAGTTCTTC; CDR3 protein: CASSSPPAVPNHNEQFF
CDR3 length: 15; D gene: TRBD1; J gene: TRBJ1-2; clone size: many; V gene: TRBV7-9; CDR3 DNA: TGTGCCAGCAGTTACTTGGACAGGGGAGACTATGGCTACACCTTC; CDR3 protein: CASSYLDRGDYGYTF
CDR3 length: 15; D gene: TRBD2; J gene: TRBJ2-2; clone size: many; V gene: TRBV28; CDR3 DNA: TGTGCCAGCAGTTTAGGAGGTAGCGGGGCCGGGGAGCTGTTTTTT; CDR3 protein: CASSLGGSGAGELFF
CDR3 length: 13; D gene: TRBD2; J gene: TRBJ2-2; clone size: -; V gene: TRBV29-1; CDR3 DNA: TGCAGCGTAGTAGGGACTAGCGGCCGGGAGCTGTTTTTT; CDR3 protein: CSVVGTSGRELFF
CDR3 length: 14; D gene: -; J gene: TRBJ1-3; clone size: -; V gene: TRBV6-1; CDR3 DNA: TGTGCCAGCATTCTTGGGGGAGGAGAAAACACCATATATTTT; CDR3 protein: CASILGGGENTIYF
CDR3 length: 12; D gene: -; J gene: TRBJ2-1; clone size: -; V gene: TRBV13; CDR3 DNA: TGTGCCAGCAGCTCCGACATCAATGAGCAGTTCTTC; CDR3 protein: CASSSDINEQFF
CDR3 length: 13; D gene: -; J gene: TRBJ1-6; clone size: -; V gene: TRBV6-2/TRBV6-3; CDR3 DNA: TGTGCCAGCAGTTACGGCGGGGGGTCACCCCTCCACTTT; CDR3 protein: CASSYGGGSPLHF
CDR3 length: 16; D gene: TRBD1; J gene: TRBJ1-1; clone size: many; V gene: TRBV7-6; CDR3 DNA: TGTGCCAGCAGCTACCACCCGACAGGGCCGAACACTGAAGCTTTCTTT; CDR3 protein: CASSYHPTGPNTEAFF
CDR3 length: 14; D gene: -; J gene: TRBJ1-6; clone size: many; V gene: TRBV7-2; CDR3 DNA: TGTGCCAGCAGCTTATGGGGGGATGGTTCACCCCTCCACTTT; CDR3 protein: CASSLWGDGSPLHF
CDR3 length: 13; D gene: TRBD2; J gene: TRBJ2-7; clone size: -; V gene: TRBV7-6; CDR3 DNA: TGTGCCAGCAGCGTGGGGGGGAACTACGAGCAGTACTTC; CDR3 protein: CASSVGGNYEQYF
CDR3 length: 19; D gene: TRBD1; J gene: TRBJ2-3; clone size: many; V gene: TRBV7-8; CDR3 DNA: TGTGCCAGCAGCTTACCCGCCCCAAGACAGGGGGCGAGCACAGATACGCAGTATTTT; CDR3 protein: CASSLPAPRQGASTDTQYF
CDR3 length: 18; D gene: TRBD1; J gene: TRBJ2-5; clone size: many; V gene: TRBV7-6; CDR3 DNA: TGTGCCAGCAGCTTAGCTCCCCCCTGGGACAGGAGGACGGAGACCCAGTACTTC; CDR3 protein: CASSLAPPWDRRTETQYF
CDR3 length: 17; D gene: TRBD1; J gene: TRBJ1-2; clone size: few; V gene: TRBV7-2; CDR3 DNA: TGTGCCAGCAGCTTAACAATGGACAGGGCGTATAACTATGGCTACACCTTC; CDR3 protein: CASSLTMDRAYNYGYTF
CDR3 length: 16; D gene: -; J gene: TRBJ2-1; clone size: -; V gene: TRBV6-2/TRBV6-3; CDR3 DNA: TGTGCCAGCAGTTACGCTCCCGCGGGCTCCTACAATGAGCAGTTCTTC; CDR3 protein: CASSYAPAGSYNEQFF
CDR3 length: 15; D gene: -; J gene: TRBJ1-2; clone size: few; V gene: TRBV29-1; CDR3 DNA: TGCAGCGTTGAAGTTGGGGGTTTTCTCATCTATGGCTACACCTTC; CDR3 protein: CSVEVGGFLIYGYTF
CDR3 length: 14; D gene: -; J gene: TRBJ2-7; clone size: many; V gene: TRBV7-6; CDR3 DNA: TGTGCCAGCAGCCCCTGGACAGATGGCTACGAGCAGTACTTC; CDR3 protein: CASSPWTDGYEQYF
CDR3 length: 16; D gene: TRBD2; J gene: TRBJ2-5; clone size: -; V gene: TRBV14; CDR3 DNA: TGTGCAAGCAGCCTCCGACTAGCGGGGCCCGGAGAGACCCAGTACTTC; CDR3 protein: CASSLRLAGPGETQYF
CDR3 length: 14; D gene: -; J gene: TRBJ1-1; clone size: many; V gene: TRBV10-1; CDR3 DNA: TGCGCCAGCAGTGTTTCCCGGGGGAACACTGAAGCTTTCTTT; CDR3 protein: CASSVSRGNTEAFF
CDR3 length: 14; D gene: -; J gene: TRBJ1-1; clone size: -; V gene: TRBV19; CDR3 DNA: TGTGCCAGTAGTATCGGGATAGGGGACACTGAAGCTTTCTTT; CDR3 protein: CASSIGIGDTEAFF